A selection of T cell receptor beta chains follows, all from one sample in a study of a mutant IDH1 vaccine in newly diagnosed glioma. Their antigen targets remain unknown. Only in-frame clones appear in the TCRdb table, and some are missing; sequencing was by immunoSEQ multiplex PCR. The table records fewer than 70,000 clones, 85% to 90% of them present only once. Specimen: PBMCs, collected from a glioma patient whose treatment included an IDH1 peptide vaccine. These receptors all stem from a man aged 25-40 years with glioma. Both conserved end residues are part of each CDR3. Each record gives: CDR3 protein, CDR3 DNA, D gene, clone size, V gene, J gene. A D gene is named only where the DNA matches it firmly. Not every row has a clone size; where given, it reads once, few, many or a size class.

CDR3aa: CASSSRGQLSASNYGYTF
CDR3nt: TGTGCCAGCAGTTCCAGGGGACAGCTCAGTGCCAGTAACTATGGCTACACCTTC
d_gene: TRBD1
abundance: once
v_gene: TRBV28
j_gene: TRBJ1-2

CDR3aa: CASYTQGAGEKLFF
CDR3nt: TGTGCCAGCTATACACAGGGGGCCGGTGAAAAACTGTTTTTT
d_gene: TRBD1
abundance: .
v_gene: TRBV28
j_gene: TRBJ1-4

CDR3aa: CASRRLAGVSTDTQYF
CDR3nt: TGTGCCAGCAGGCGACTAGCGGGAGTTAGCACAGATACGCAGTATTTT
d_gene: TRBD2
abundance: .
v_gene: TRBV27
j_gene: TRBJ2-3

CDR3aa: CASSDGAAIYGYTF
CDR3nt: TGTGCCAGCAGTGACGGAGCCGCTATCTATGGCTACACCTTC
d_gene: .
abundance: .
v_gene: TRBV28
j_gene: TRBJ1-2

CDR3aa: CASSLVYRDTRNYGYTF
CDR3nt: TGTGCCAGCAGCTTAGTTTACAGGGACACGAGAAACTATGGCTACACCTTC
d_gene: .
abundance: .
v_gene: TRBV7-8
j_gene: TRBJ1-2

CDR3aa: CASSYSTDTQYF
CDR3nt: TGTGCCAGCAGCTATTCCACAGATACGCAGTATTTT
d_gene: .
abundance: .
v_gene: TRBV7-9
j_gene: TRBJ2-3

CDR3aa: CASSDRVNQPQHF
CDR3nt: TGTGCCAGCAGTGACAGGGTTAATCAGCCCCAGCATTTT
d_gene: .
abundance: .
v_gene: TRBV2
j_gene: TRBJ1-5

CDR3aa: CASSQVPGGETQYF
CDR3nt: TGCGCCAGCAGCCAGGTTCCGGGAGGAGAGACCCAGTACTTC
d_gene: TRBD2
abundance: .
v_gene: TRBV4-1
j_gene: TRBJ2-5

CDR3aa: CASSPLETSVSPGELFF
CDR3nt: TGTGCCAGCTCACCGTTGGAAACTAGCGTTTCCCCCGGGGAGCTGTTTTTT
d_gene: TRBD2
abundance: .
v_gene: TRBV18
j_gene: TRBJ2-2

CDR3aa: CAAGDVAGAGANVLTF
CDR3nt: TGTGCCGCCGGGGATGTAGCGGGGGCTGGGGCCAACGTCCTGACTTTC
d_gene: TRBD2
abundance: .
v_gene: TRBV28
j_gene: TRBJ2-6

CDR3aa: CASSATRAWSYNEQFF
CDR3nt: TGTGCCAGCAGTGCCACCAGAGCCTGGTCCTACAATGAGCAGTTCTTC
d_gene: .
abundance: .
v_gene: TRBV25-1
j_gene: TRBJ2-1

CDR3aa: CASSPQGQGSEAFF
CDR3nt: TGTGCCAGCAGCCCCCAGGGACAGGGTAGCGAAGCTTTCTTT
d_gene: TRBD1
abundance: .
v_gene: TRBV7-3
j_gene: TRBJ1-1